This is a list of T cell receptor beta chains from one sample in a study of CXCR3-negative and CXCR3-positive naive CD8 T cells. TCRdb reworked the 5' RACE reads into one entry per CDR3 protein, no DNA. The sample totals over 100,000 distinct CDR3 sequences. Sequences were obtained from naive CXCR3+ CD8+ T cells from blood. The receptors stem from a human donor in good health. Some clones in this sample may be carry-over from other donors' samples. Both conserved end residues are part of each CDR3.

J gene | V gene | CDR3 protein
TRBJ2-7 | TRBV5-1 | CASSITTGTYEQYF
TRBJ2-7 | TRBV3-1 | CASSSGSPYEQYF
TRBJ2-3 | TRBV20-1 | CSAQGYSTDTQYF
TRBJ1-5 | TRBV12-3/TRBV12-4 | CASSLRDGYSNQPQHF
TRBJ2-5 | TRBV2 | CASSPRVQETQYF
TRBJ2-3 | TRBV12-5 | CASGLGWDSLTDTQYF
TRBJ2-1 | TRBV7-9 | CASSLGPGNGNEQFF
TRBJ2-7 | TRBV7-8 | CASSGSYEQYF
TRBJ2-1 | TRBV29-1 | CSVQGASDNEQFF
TRBJ2-7 | TRBV7-9 | CASSLAAGEAYEQYF
TRBJ2-3 | TRBV5-1 | CASSLISLTGDTQYF
TRBJ2-7 | TRBV7-6 | CASSLQGGSYEQYF
TRBJ2-7 | TRBV29-1 | CSARTSGSSEQYF
TRBJ2-7 | TRBV2 | CASRSSLGGASHEQYF
TRBJ1-5 | TRBV20-1 | CSASKATGGGSNQPQHF
TRBJ1-1 | TRBV3-1 | CASSQSPIMNTEAFF
TRBJ2-1 | TRBV10-1 | CASSEVGNNEQFF